This T cell receptor (beta chain) was sequenced during a study of identical twins. V lost 6 bases to trimming and J lost 7 bases, with 15 bases between them. The CDR3 contains 13 residues. Germline-derived CDR1 and CDR2 are SGHDN and FVKESK. About this clonotype: Its antigen is undetermined.

Findings and limits, study-wide: The models gave estimates that fell short of the out-of-frame TCR alpha sharing seen in monozygotic twins. Invariant MAIT and iNKT cells may have partly biased zero-insertion analyses.

MiXCR was run by TCRdb on the 5' RACE reads, yielding one entry per CDR3 protein. The sample holds fewer than 250,000 distinct CDR3 sequences, less than 10% seen once. The sequenced material came from memory (CD45RO+) T cells sorted from blood. The genes are TRBV14 and TRBJ2-5; the D is unclear. This TCR came from a woman aged 18-29 years in good health. DNA for the CDR3: TGTGCCAGCAGTCCGGACGTCACGCGGACCCAGTACTTC. Amino acids: CASSPDVTRTQYF.